Many counts were recorded for the clone carrying this T cell receptor (beta chain). Per the germline V gene, CDR1 is SGHVS and CDR2 is FNYEAQ. The V end lost 4 bases, the J end lost 6 bases, and 8 bases lay between the germline ends. The CDR3 has 12 amino acids. Naive CD8 T cell sorting was performed on the CD8+CD4-CCR7+CD45RA+ phenotype. The data stem from a study of molecular identifiers for immune sequencing clone quantification. TCRdb reanalysed the PCR reads using MiXCR and keeps one entry per CDR3 protein. The repertoire consists of under 800,000 distinct CDR3 sequences, with 25% occurring once and the leading ten covering 0.78%.

The chain recombines TRBV7-6 with TRBJ2-3, with D unresolved. The sample was naive CD8+ T cells from blood, with Jurkat cell RNA spiked in. Subset here: FACS-sorted CD8+CD4-CCR7+CD45RA+ naive T cells. The clonotype originates from a human donor in good health. Some libraries in this study had Jurkat cell RNA spiked in. The CDR3: CASSYGVDTQYF. CDR3 in DNA: TGTGCCAGCAGCTACGGTGTGGATACGCAGTATTTT.